Below, 13 T cell receptor beta chains from the same sample are listed, as sequenced in a study of blood T cell repertoires in COVID-19. Method: immunoSEQ multiplex PCR; TCRdb's copy keeps in-frame clones and lacks some. Of around 110,000 clones listed, over 75% are singletons. The sample consisted of peripheral blood. Source of these receptors: a man aged 55 to 70 with active or convalescent COVID-19.

The chain combines TRBV5-1 with TRBJ1-2; weak D call: TRBD1 (6 bases). The CDR3 runs to 13 residues. Trimming shortened V by 0 bases and J by 3 bases, and 6 bases separated the two germline ends. Germline loops: CDR1 SGHRS, CDR2 YFSETQ. The CDR3 DNA reads as TGCGCCAGCAGCTTGGGACAGGACTATGGCTACACCTTC. Its translation is CASSLGQDYGYTF.

This sequence joins TRBV27 and TRBJ2-1; the match to TRBD2 covers 10 bases. CDR3 length: 19 residues. J gave up 2 bases and V 9 bases, and 19 bases lay outside the gene matches. Looked up from germline, CDR1 is MNHEY and CDR2 is SMNVEV (reference sequence). As DNA, the CDR3 is TGTGCCAGGGTCCAGGGTCGGACTAGCGGCCCCCTCCCCTACAATGAGCAGTTCTTC. Protein sequence: CARVQGRTSGPLPYNEQFF.

The rearrangement links TRBV14 to TRBJ2-7; 7 bases fit TRBD1. The CDR3 is 15 amino acids. Germline CDR1 and CDR2: SGHDN and FVKESK. V shed 4 bases and J 2 bases; nucleotides not matched to a gene: 8. The CDR3 loop reads CASSRIRDSPYEQYF. Here the CDR3 DNA reads TGTGCCAGCAGCCGAATCCGGGACAGTCCCTACGAGCAGTACTTC. The entire variable domain, with the rest obtained from reference TRBV14 and TRBJ2-7, is as follows: EAGVTQFPSHSVIEKGQTVTLRCDPISGHDNLYWYRRVMGKEIKFLLHFVKESKQDESGMPNNRFLAERTGGTYSTLKVQPAELEDSGVYFCASSRIRDSPYEQYFGPGTRLTVT.

The V and J genes are TRBV29-1 and TRBJ2-1, with TRBD1 matching over 12 bases. Germline CDR1 is SQVTM and CDR2 is ANQGSEA. The CDR3 has 12 residues. The V and J ends lost 7 bases and 9 bases, in that order; junction bases with no gene match: 4. The CDR3 DNA follows: TGCAGCGCCGGGACAGGGGGCTTTGAGCAGTTCTTC. This codes for CSAGTGGFEQFF.

V and J are TRBV7-2 and TRBJ1-1, with D possibly TRBD1 on 5 matching bases. Germline CDR1 SGHTA, CDR2 FQGNSA. The CDR3 sequence is 14 residues long. V lost 2 bases, J lost 3 bases, and 10 bases lay in between. This chain's CDR3 is CASSLITGYTEAFF. For the CDR3, the DNA is TGTGCCAGCAGCTTAATAACAGGCTACACTGAAGCTTTCTTT.

The chain combines TRBV24-1 with TRBJ2-7; 10 nucleotides line up with TRBD2. Germline loops: CDR1 KGHDR, CDR2 SFDVKD. Losses at the gene ends were 5 bases for V and 5 bases for J; bases not matched to a gene: 2. This CDR3 has 13 amino acids. The CDR3 DNA is TGTGCCACCAGTGTTAGCGGGAGGAACGAGCAGTACTTC. Its protein is CATSVSGRNEQYF.

The chain joins TRBV10-2 to TRBJ1-3; 8 bases align to TRBD1. CDR3 length: 13 residues. Looked up from germline, CDR1 is WSHSY and CDR2 is SAAADI. Germline trimming cut 6 bases from V and 4 bases from J; bases unmatched to any gene: 2. For the CDR3, the DNA is TGCGCCAGCAGAGGACAGGGAGGAAACACCATATATTTT. Translated: CASRGQGGNTIYF.

The sample holds a few counts of this clone. J is TRBJ2-7 and V is TRBV12-3 or TRBV12-4; 10 bases line up with TRBD1. V lost 7 bases, J lost 5 bases, and 2 bases stayed unmatched. The CDR3 has 12 amino acids. CDR3: CASTGTGDEQYF. DNA for the CDR3: TGTGCCAGCACCGGGACAGGGGACGAGCAGTACTTC.

This clone was seen once. The chain combines TRBV6-6 with TRBJ2-7; 7 bases are a match to TRBD2. Germline V lookup: CDR1 MNHNY, CDR2 SVGAGI (reference sequence). With V trimmed by 6 bases and J by 0 bases, 5 bases remained unmatched. CDR3 length: 14 residues. CDR3 sequence: CASRETSSSYEQYF. The CDR3 DNA reads as TGTGCCAGCAGAGAGACTAGCAGCTCCTACGAGCAGTACTTC.

This clone was seen many times. The CDR3 nucleotides are TGTGCCAGCAGCTCCCGGGGACATCTCTACGAGCAGTACTTC. This gives the protein CASSSRGHLYEQYF. V gene TRBV11-2 combines with J gene TRBJ2-7; tentative D call: TRBD1 (6 bases). Trimming removed 4 bases from V and 3 bases from J, with 13 bases in between. CDR1 and CDR2 from the germline V gene are SGHAT and FQNNGV. The length of the CDR3 is 14 residues.

The rearrangement uses TRBV19 and TRBJ2-1, with D possibly being TRBD1 (6 bases). The CDR3 has 12 amino acids. The V end lost 6 bases, the J end lost 9 bases, and 12 bases lay between the germline ends. Germline V CDR1 and CDR2: LNHDA, SQIVND (reference sequence). CDR3 DNA: TGTGCCAGTAGGGAACAGGGAACTGAGCAGTTCTTC. Protein product: CASREQGTEQFF.

This chain connects TRBV30 to TRBJ1-2; D call uncertain. Deletions cut 3 bases from V and 0 bases from J, with 8 bases between. The length of the CDR3 is 13 residues. The germline CDR1 and CDR2 sequences are GTSNPN and SVGIG (reference sequence). The CDR3 here is CAWRASSNYGYTF. The DNA for the CDR3 is TGTGCCTGGAGAGCGAGTTCTAACTATGGCTACACCTTC.

The V gene is TRBV19, the J gene TRBJ2-3; no definite D call. Per the germline V gene, CDR1 is LNHDA and CDR2 is SQIVND (reference sequence). Deletions cut 6 bases from V and 0 bases from J, with 10 bases between. This CDR3 comprises 14 residues. The CDR3: CASSPVSSTDTQYF. The CDR3 coding sequence is TGTGCCAGTAGCCCTGTTTCTAGCACAGATACGCAGTATTTT.